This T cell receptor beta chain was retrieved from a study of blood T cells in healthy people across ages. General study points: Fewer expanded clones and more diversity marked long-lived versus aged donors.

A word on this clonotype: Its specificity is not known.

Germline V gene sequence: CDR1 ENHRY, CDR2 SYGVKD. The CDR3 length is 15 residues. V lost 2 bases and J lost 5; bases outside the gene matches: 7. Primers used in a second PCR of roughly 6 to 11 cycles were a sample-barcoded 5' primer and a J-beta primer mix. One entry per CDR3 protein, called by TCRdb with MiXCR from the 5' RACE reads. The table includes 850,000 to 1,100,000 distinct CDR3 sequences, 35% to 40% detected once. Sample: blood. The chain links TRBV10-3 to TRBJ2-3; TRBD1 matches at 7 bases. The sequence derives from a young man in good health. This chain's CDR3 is CAISEGSGGVDTQYF. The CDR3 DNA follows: TGTGCCATCAGTGAGGGGTCAGGGGGAGTAGATACGCAGTATTTT.